This T cell receptor beta chain was found in a study of blood T cell repertoires in COVID-19. Across the study: Material from acute and convalescent COVID-19 was sourced from the United States, Italy and Spain. Nucleic acid was either cDNA or gDNA, and it came from T cells, B-cell-depleted T cells, or PBMCs.

In the original analysis: For nucleated cells, counts were estimated from reference gene primer amplification. Repertoires were generated with immunoSEQ multiplex PCR, while TCRdb's copy carries only in-frame clones and drops some. The DNA was the basis for D and trimming; V, J and clone size are from that table. The data hold 65,000 to 85,000 clones, with more than 75% observed a single time. The CDR3 spans 15 residues. CDR1 and CDR2 (germline): ENHRY, SYGVKD. V lost 4 bases and J lost 0, with 10 bases in between. Sequencing used peripheral blood. The sequence came from a human donor in a cohort sampled during active COVID-19. The chain links TRBV10-3 to TRBJ1-3; possible D gene TRBD1, 5 bases. DNA for the CDR3: TGTGCCATCAGTGCATCGGGGGGCTCTGGAAACACCATATATTTT. Its protein is CAISASGGSGNTIYF.